Below, 21 T cell receptor beta chains from the same sample are listed, as sequenced in a study of CD8 T cells in ankylosing spondylitis. TCRdb re-analysed the 5' RACE reads in MiXCR, keeping a single row per CDR3 protein. This table holds a few hundred thousand distinct CDR3 sequences, more than 9.5% found once. No antigen is known for these receptors. General observations from the study: Seemingly distinctive of ankylosing spondylitis blood was a TCR beta motif formed by eight highly homologous variants.

The specimen sequenced was blood, either unsorted or a sorted T cell fraction (not recorded which). These receptors originate from a male donor with ankylosing spondylitis.

In its sample, this clonotype was seen a few times. The chain carries TRBV9 and TRBJ2-5; 8 bases are shared with TRBD1. With V trimmed by 0 bases and J by 5 bases, 6 bases remained unmatched. The CDR3 length is 15 residues. The germline gives CDR1 SGDLS, CDR2 YYNGEE. This chain's CDR3 is CASSVATGGWETQYF. The CDR3 region has the DNA TGTGCCAGCAGCGTAGCTACAGGGGGGTGGGAGACCCAGTACTTC.

The chain has TRBV5-1 and TRBJ2-3, with TRBD1 as a possible D gene (6 bases). Looked up from germline, CDR1 is SGHRS and CDR2 is YFSETQ. The length of the CDR3 is 17 residues. The V gene lost 2 bases and the J gene lost 0 bases, with 16 bases spanning the gap. Here the CDR3 reads CASSFLDSQSSTDTQYF. The CDR3 DNA reads as TGCGCCAGCAGCTTTTTGGACAGCCAATCTAGCACAGATACGCAGTATTTT.

The chain carries TRBV28 and TRBJ1-1; no definite D call. There are 10 residues in the CDR3. Per the germline V gene, CDR1 is MDHEN and CDR2 is SYDVKM. Trimming took 8 bases from V and 3 from J, leaving 4 bases between them. CDR3 sequence (DNA): TGTGCCAGCGAGGACACTGAAGCTTTCTTT. This translates into CASEDTEAFF.

This clonotype was observed a few times. The gene calls are TRBV5-1 and TRBJ2-3; D gene ambiguous. CDR1 and CDR2 (germline): SGHRS, YFSETQ. The CDR3 spans 13 residues. V gave up 1 base and J gave up 5 bases, with 8 bases separating them. CDR3 coding DNA: TGCGCCAGCAGCTTGATCACCGGAGATACGCAGTATTTT. Its translation is CASSLITGDTQYF.

Here the CDR3 reads CSASGGYEQYF. CDR3 coding DNA: TGCAGCGCATCCGGGGGTTACGAGCAGTACTTC. The rearrangement joins TRBV29-1 to TRBJ2-7; D perhaps matches TRBD2 (6 bases). The germline CDR1 and CDR2 sequences are SQVTM and ANQGSEA. The V and J ends lost 7 bases and 4 bases respectively, with 11 bases between them. CDR3 size: 11 residues.

Only a few counts were recorded for this clonotype. The chain joins TRBV10-3 to TRBJ2-1, with 11 bases fitting TRBD2. Germline CDR1 is ENHRY and CDR2 is SYGVKD. V trimming: 10 bases; J trimming: 7 bases; junction bases outside the gene matches: 12. The CDR3 runs 15 residues. The CDR3 DNA is TGTGCCACCCAGACCCTAACTAGCGGGGGTAATGAGCAGTTCTTC. Its protein is CATQTLTSGGNEQFF.

V and J are TRBV20-1 and TRBJ2-3, with D tentatively TRBD1 or TRBD2 (5 bases each). CDR3 length equals 12 residues. V lost 6 bases, J lost 2 bases, and 9 bases lay in between. The germline gives CDR1 DFQATT, CDR2 SNEGSKA (reference sequence). The CDR3 region has the DNA TGCAGTGCAGGGGACGACACAGATACGCAGTATTTT. This sequence encodes CSAGDDTDTQYF.

The chain links TRBV10-3 to TRBJ1-1; 8 bases are shared with TRBD1. The germline V gene encodes CDR1 ENHRY and CDR2 SYGVKD. The CDR3 is 16 residues long. V lost 0 bases to trimming and J lost 4 bases; unmatched junction nucleotides: 7. The CDR3 DNA is TGTGCCATCAGTGAGTCGGCACAGGGGGAGGGCACTGAAGCTTTCTTT. It is translated as CAISESAQGEGTEAFF.

In this sample, this clonotype turned up a few times. The CDR3, as DNA: TGTGCCAGCAGTTTATTAGCGGACAGGGGTAGCTATGGCTACACCTTC. Amino acid sequence: CASSLLADRGSYGYTF. The chain uses TRBV27 and TRBJ1-2; the match to TRBD1 covers 9 bases. Germline lookup yields CDR1 MNHEY and CDR2 SMNVEV (reference sequence). The CDR3 sequence is 16 residues long. V shed 1 base and J 4 bases; nucleotides not matched to a gene: 7.

V gene TRBV18 combines with J gene TRBJ2-4; 9 nucleotides agree with TRBD1. The CDR3 extends over 17 amino acids. Unmatched junction bases numbered 7, after V lost 0 bases and J lost 4 bases. Per germline, CDR1 KGHSH and CDR2 LQKENI. This chain's CDR3 is CASSPPKDRGGKNIQYF. The CDR3 DNA reads TGTGCCAGCTCACCACCAAAGGACAGGGGTGGAAAAAACATTCAGTACTTC. The full variable domain, rest sourced from reference TRBV18 and TRBJ2-4, is NAGVMQNPRHLVRRRGQEARLRCSPMKGHSHVYWYRQLPEEGLKFMVYLQKENIIDESGMPKERFSAEFPKEGPSILRIQQVVRGDSAAYFCASSPPKDRGGKNIQYFGAGTRLSVL.

V gene TRBV24-1 combines with J gene TRBJ2-2; D uncertain. The V gene lost 6 bases and the J gene lost 0 bases, with 13 bases spanning the gap. Germline loops: CDR1 KGHDR, CDR2 SFDVKD. The CDR3 runs 16 residues. CDR3 residues: CATSIGRNANTGELFF. The CDR3 DNA is TGTGCCACCAGTATCGGCAGGAACGCGAACACCGGGGAGCTGTTTTTT.

This clonotype has only a few counts. V and J are TRBV5-6 and TRBJ2-7, with TRBD2 matching over 12 bases. This CDR3 has 13 amino acids. V shed 6 bases, J shed 6 bases, and the junction held 4 bases outside the gene matches. CDR1 and CDR2 (germline): SGHDT, YYEEEE. The CDR3 DNA follows: TGTGCCAGCAAACTAGCGGGAGGTGCCGAGCAGTACTTC. This encodes CASKLAGGAEQYF.

J is TRBJ2-1 and V is TRBV10-3; no clear D gene. CDR1 ENHRY and CDR2 SYGVKD come from the germline V gene. V gave up 1 base and J gave up 0 bases, with 7 bases separating them. There are 15 residues in the CDR3. The CDR3 loop is CAISELGSSYNEQFF. The CDR3 DNA follows: TGTGCCATCAGTGAGTTGGGCAGCTCCTACAATGAGCAGTTCTTC.

This clonotype appeared a few times. The J gene is TRBJ2-3, the V gene TRBV20-1; the match to TRBD2 covers 13 bases. Losses at the gene ends were 5 bases for V and 4 bases for J; bases not matched to a gene: 12. Germline values: CDR1 DFQATT, CDR2 SNEGSKA (reference sequence). The CDR3 has 17 residues. The CDR3 reads CSASGLAGPRAADTQYF. CDR3 in DNA: TGCAGTGCTTCGGGACTAGCGGGACCCCGGGCGGCAGATACGCAGTATTTT.

This clonotype turned up a few times. The chain employs TRBV20-1 and TRBJ1-4, with 9 positions matching TRBD1. The germline V gene has CDR1 DFQATT and CDR2 SNEGSKA (reference sequence). The V and J ends lost 1 base and 15 bases, in that order; junction bases with no gene match: 18. The CDR3 is made up of 16 amino acids. DNA of the CDR3: TGCAGTGCTAGAGGTTGGGAGGACAGGGGTGGTCGAGTGATGTTTTTT. This encodes CSARGWEDRGGRVMFF.

A remark on this clonotype: A read error is possible here, since a much larger clone lies one base away. The chain joins TRBV12-3 or TRBV12-4 to TRBJ1-4, with D possibly TRBD1 on 5 matching bases. This CDR3 has 12 residues. The CDR3 spells CVSSPGGEKLFF. Here the CDR3 DNA reads TGTGTCAGCAGTCCGGGGGGTGAAAAACTGTTTTTT.

This clonotype occurred a few times. One end of the junction fails to match germline, which may point to a read error. The gene calls are TRBV12-3 or TRBV12-4 and TRBJ2-4; D is ambiguous. The CDR3 has 13 residues. The chain's CDR3 is CASSFEARIPPDF. In nucleotides, the CDR3 is TGTGCCAGCAGTTTCGAGGCTAGAATACCCCCGGACTTC.

This clonotype has only a few counts. The V gene is TRBV2, the J gene TRBJ1-2; no definite D call. The germline V and J ends were trimmed by 7 bases and 3 bases, with 9 bases remaining between them. Per germline, CDR1 SNHLY and CDR2 FYNNEI. The CDR3 extends over 12 amino acids. The CDR3, as DNA: TGTGCCAGCAATAGGGAGGACTATGGCTACACCTTC. Its protein product is CASNREDYGYTF.

This clonotype was seen a handful of times. The chain uses TRBV27 and TRBJ2-6; D remains unclear. The CDR3 runs 15 residues. Trimming left V 2 bases short and J 0 bases short, with 5 bases between. Germline values: CDR1 MNHEY, CDR2 SMNVEV (reference sequence). CDR3 residues: CASSLQVSGANVLTF. The DNA of the CDR3 is TGTGCCAGCAGTTTACAGGTCTCTGGGGCCAACGTCCTGACTTTC.

The table lists this clonotype with many counts. CDR3 DNA sequence: TGTGCCAGCAGCCCCAGGCAGCGGCGCGTCAATGAGCAGTTCTTC. As protein: CASSPRQRRVNEQFF. This chain connects TRBV3-1 to TRBJ2-1, with D possibly matching TRBD2 (5 bases). Trimming left V 4 bases short and J 6 bases short, with 16 bases between. Germline assignment: CDR1 LGHDT and CDR2 YNNKEL (reference sequence). The CDR3 is made up of 15 amino acids.

This clonotype was seen a handful of times. The genes are TRBV20-1 and TRBJ2-1, with 7 bases that match TRBD2. The V gene end was trimmed by 0 bases and the J gene end by 8 bases; junction bases not matched to a gene: 13. CDR1 is DFQATT and CDR2 is SNEGSKA in the germline V gene (reference sequence). The CDR3 is made up of 16 amino acids. CDR3 bases: TGCAGTGCTAGAGATCGAGTCGGGAGGCCATGGGATGAGCAGTTCTTC. Its protein is CSARDRVGRPWDEQFF.